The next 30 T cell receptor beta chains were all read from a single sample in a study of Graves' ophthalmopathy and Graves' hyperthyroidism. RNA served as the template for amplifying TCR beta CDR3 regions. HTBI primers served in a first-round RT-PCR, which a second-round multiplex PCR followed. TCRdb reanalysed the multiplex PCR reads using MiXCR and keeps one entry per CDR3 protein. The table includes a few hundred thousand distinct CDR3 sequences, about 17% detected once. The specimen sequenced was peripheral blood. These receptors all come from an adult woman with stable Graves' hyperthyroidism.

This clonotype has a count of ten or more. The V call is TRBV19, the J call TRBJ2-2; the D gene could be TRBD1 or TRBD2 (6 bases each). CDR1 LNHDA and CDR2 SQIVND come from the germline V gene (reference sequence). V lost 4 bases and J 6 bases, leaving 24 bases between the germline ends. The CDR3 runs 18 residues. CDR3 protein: CASSTLTGYGRVAGELFF. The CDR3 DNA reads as TGTGCCAGTAGTACACTAACAGGGTACGGGAGAGTGGCCGGGGAGCTGTTTTTT.

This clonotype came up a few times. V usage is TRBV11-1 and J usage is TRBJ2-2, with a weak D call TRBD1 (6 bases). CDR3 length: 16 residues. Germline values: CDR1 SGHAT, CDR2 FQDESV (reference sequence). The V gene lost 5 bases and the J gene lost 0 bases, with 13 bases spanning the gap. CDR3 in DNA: TGTGCCAGCAGCCTCCGGACAGATCCGAACACCGGGGAGCTGTTTTTT. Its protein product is CASSLRTDPNTGELFF.

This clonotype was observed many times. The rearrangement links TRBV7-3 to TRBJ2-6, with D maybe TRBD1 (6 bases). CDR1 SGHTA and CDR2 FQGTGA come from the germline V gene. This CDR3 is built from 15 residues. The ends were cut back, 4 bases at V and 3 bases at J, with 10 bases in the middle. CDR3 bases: TGTGCCAGCAGCTACACAGGGCATGGGGCCAACGTCCTGACTTTC. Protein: CASSYTGHGANVLTF.

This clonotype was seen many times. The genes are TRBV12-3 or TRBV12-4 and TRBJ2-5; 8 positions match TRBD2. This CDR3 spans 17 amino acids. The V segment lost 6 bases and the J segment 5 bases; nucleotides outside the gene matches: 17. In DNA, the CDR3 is TGTGCCAGCAGACGAAACTTAGCGGGAATCCAGGCGGAGACCCAGTACTTC. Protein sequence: CASRRNLAGIQAETQYF.

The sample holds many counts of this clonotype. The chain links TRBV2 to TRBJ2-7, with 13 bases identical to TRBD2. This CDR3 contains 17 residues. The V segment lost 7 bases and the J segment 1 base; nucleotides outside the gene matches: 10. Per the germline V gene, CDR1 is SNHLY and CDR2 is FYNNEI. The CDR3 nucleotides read TGTGCCAGCACAGGACTAGCGGGAGATGTCCTATCCTACGAGCAGTACTTC. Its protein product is CASTGLAGDVLSYEQYF.

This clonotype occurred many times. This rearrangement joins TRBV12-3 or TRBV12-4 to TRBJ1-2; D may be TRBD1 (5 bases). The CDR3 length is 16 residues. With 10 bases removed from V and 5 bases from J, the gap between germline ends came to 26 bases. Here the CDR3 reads CATTGTGQSGIYGYTF. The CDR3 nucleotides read TGTGCCACAACAGGAACAGGCCAAAGCGGGATTTATGGCTACACCTTC.

The CDR3, as DNA: TGTGCCAGCAGTTTGACAGGGATCTTTTTGGCTAATGAAAAACTGTTTTTT. Its translation: CASSLTGIFLANEKLFF. The chain recombines TRBV28 with TRBJ1-4, with 7 bases matching TRBD1. CDR3 length: 17 residues. With V trimmed by 3 bases and J by 3 bases, 10 bases remained unmatched. Germline V gene lookup returns CDR1 MDHEN and CDR2 SYDVKM.

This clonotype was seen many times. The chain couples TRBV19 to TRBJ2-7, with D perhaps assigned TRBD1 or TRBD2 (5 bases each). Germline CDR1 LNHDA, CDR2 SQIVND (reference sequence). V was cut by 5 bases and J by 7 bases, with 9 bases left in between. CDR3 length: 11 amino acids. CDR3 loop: CASSGDGEQYF. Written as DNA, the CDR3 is TGTGCCAGTAGTGGGGACGGAGAGCAGTACTTC.

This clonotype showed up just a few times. The CDR3 reads CASSPPPGSSYEQYF. In DNA form, the CDR3 reads TGTGCCAGCAGCCCCCCGCCGGGATCCTCCTACGAGCAGTACTTC. The chain recombines TRBV3-1 with TRBJ2-7, with D possibly being TRBD2 (5 bases). V was pared by 4 bases and J by 0 bases, with 13 bases between. This CDR3 contains 15 residues. Germline CDR1 reads LGHDT; CDR2 reads YNNKEL (reference sequence).

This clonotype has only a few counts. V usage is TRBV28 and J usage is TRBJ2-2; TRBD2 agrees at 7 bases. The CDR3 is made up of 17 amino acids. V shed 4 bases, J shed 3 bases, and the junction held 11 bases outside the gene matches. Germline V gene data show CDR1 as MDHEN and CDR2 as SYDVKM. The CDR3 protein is CASSSPNGRSDTGELFF. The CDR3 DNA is TGTGCCAGCAGTTCCCCCAACGGGAGGTCGGACACCGGGGAGCTGTTTTTT.

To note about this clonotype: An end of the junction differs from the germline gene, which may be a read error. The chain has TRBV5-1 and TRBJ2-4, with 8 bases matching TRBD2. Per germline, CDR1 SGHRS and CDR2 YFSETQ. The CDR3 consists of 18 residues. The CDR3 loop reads CASSSDGRGALVKNIKYF. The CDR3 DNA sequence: TGCGCCAGCAGCTCCGACGGGAGGGGGGCTCTTGTCAAAAACATTAAGTACTTC.

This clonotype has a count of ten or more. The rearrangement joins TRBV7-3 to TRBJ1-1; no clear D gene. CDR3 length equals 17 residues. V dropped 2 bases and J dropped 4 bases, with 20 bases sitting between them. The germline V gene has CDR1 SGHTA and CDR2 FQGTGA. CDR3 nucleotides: TGTGCCAGCAGCTTACGCGGAGTGGGGTCGGGAGTCACTGAAGCTTTCTTT. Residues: CASSLRGVGSGVTEAFF. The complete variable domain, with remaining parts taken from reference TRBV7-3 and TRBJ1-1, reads GAGVSQTPSNKVTEKGKYVELRCDPISGHTALYWYRQSLGQGPEFLIYFQGTGAADDSGLPNDRFFAVRPEGSVSTLKIQRTERGDSAVYLCASSLRGVGSGVTEAFFGQGTRLTVV.

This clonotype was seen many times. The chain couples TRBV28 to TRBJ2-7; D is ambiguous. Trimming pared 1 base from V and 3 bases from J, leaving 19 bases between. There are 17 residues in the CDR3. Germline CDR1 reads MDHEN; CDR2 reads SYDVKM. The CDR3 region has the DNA TGTGCCAGCAGTTTATCCCCCTCACTGCGAAGTCTCTACGAGCAGTACTTC. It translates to CASSLSPSLRSLYEQYF.

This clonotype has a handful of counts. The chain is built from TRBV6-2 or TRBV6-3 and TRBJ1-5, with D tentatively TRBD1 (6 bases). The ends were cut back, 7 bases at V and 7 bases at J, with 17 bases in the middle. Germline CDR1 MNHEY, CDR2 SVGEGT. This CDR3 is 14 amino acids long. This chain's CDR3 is CASTDLTGNQPQHF. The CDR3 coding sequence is TGTGCCAGCACCGACCTAACAGGGAACCAGCCCCAGCATTTT.

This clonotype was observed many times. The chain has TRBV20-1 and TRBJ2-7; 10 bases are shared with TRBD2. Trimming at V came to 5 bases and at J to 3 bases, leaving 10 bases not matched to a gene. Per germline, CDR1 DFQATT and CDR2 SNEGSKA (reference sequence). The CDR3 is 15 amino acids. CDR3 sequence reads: CSAVDTGTSDYEQYF. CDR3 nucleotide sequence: TGCAGTGCTGTAGACACCGGGACTAGCGACTACGAGCAGTACTTC.

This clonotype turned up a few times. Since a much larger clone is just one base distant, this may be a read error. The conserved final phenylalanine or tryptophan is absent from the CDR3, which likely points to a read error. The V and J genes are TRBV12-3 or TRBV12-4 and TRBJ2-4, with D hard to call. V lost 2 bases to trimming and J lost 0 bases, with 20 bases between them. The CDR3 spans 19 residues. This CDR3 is CASSLRVHLAPLAKNIQYS. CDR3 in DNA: TGTGCCAGCAGTTTAAGGGTCCACCTTGCCCCTTTAGCCAAAAACATTCAGTACTCC.

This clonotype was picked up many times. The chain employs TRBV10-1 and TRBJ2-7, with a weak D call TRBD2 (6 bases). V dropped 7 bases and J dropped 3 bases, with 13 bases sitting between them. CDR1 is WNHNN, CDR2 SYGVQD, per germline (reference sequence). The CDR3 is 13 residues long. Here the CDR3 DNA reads TGCGCCAGCAAAGGGACTGGGAACTACGAGCAGTACTTC. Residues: CASKGTGNYEQYF.

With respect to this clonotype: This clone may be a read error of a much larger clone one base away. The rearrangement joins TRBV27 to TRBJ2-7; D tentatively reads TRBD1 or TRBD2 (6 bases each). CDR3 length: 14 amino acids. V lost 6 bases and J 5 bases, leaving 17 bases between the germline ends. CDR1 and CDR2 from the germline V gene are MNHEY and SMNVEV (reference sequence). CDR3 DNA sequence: TGTGCCAGCAGCTGTCCGGGGGCGTCACACGAGCAGTACTTC. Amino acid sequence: CASSCPGASHEQYF.

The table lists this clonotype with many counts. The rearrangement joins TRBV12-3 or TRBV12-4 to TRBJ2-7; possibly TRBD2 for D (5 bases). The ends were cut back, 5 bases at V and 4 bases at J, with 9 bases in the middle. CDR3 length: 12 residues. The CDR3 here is CASSRSGYEQYF. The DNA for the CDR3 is TGTGCCAGCAGTCGGTCGGGGTACGAGCAGTACTTC.

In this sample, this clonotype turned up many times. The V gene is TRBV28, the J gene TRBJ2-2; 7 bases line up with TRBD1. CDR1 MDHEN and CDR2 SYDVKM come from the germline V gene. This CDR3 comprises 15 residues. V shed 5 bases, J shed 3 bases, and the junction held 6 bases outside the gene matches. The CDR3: CASSAITGDTGELFF. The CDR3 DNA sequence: TGTGCCAGCAGTGCCATTACAGGGGACACCGGGGAGCTGTTTTTT. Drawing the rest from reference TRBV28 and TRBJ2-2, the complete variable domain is DVKVTQSSRYLVKRTGEKVFLECVQDMDHENMFWYRQDPGLGLRLIYFSYDVKMKEKGDIPEGYSVSREKKERFSLILESASTNQTSMYLCASSAITGDTGELFFGEGSRLTVL.

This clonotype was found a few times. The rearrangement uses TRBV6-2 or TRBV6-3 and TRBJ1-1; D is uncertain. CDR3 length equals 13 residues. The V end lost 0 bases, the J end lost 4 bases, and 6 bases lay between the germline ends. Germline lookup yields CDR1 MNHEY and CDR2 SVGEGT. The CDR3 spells CASSYSRPTEAFF. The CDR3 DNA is TGTGCCAGCAGTTACTCGAGACCCACTGAAGCTTTCTTT.

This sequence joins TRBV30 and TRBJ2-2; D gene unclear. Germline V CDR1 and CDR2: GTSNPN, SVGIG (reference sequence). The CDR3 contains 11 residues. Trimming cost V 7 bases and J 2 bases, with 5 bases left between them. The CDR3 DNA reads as TGTGCCTTTTTTAACACCGGGGAGCTGTTTTTT. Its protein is CAFFNTGELFF.

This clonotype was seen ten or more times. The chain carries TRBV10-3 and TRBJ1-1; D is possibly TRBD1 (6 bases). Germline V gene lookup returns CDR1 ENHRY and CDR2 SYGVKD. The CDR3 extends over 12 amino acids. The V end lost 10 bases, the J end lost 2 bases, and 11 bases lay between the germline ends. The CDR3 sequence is CASAGGNTEAFF. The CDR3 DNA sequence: TGTGCCAGCGCTGGGGGCAACACTGAAGCTTTCTTT.

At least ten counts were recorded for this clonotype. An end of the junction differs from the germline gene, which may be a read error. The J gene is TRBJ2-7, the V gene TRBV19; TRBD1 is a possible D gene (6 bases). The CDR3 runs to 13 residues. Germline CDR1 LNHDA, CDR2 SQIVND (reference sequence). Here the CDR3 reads CASSIGGSNEQYF. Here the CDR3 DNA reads TGTGCCAGTAGTATTGGGGGCTCCAACGAGCAGTACTTC.

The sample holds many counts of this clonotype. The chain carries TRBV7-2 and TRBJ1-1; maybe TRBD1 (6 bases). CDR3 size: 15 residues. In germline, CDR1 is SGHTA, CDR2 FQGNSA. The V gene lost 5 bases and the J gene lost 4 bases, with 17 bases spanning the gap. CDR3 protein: CASSRRTGRSTEAFF. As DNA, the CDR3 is TGTGCCAGCAGCCGTCGAACAGGGAGGAGCACTGAAGCTTTCTTT.

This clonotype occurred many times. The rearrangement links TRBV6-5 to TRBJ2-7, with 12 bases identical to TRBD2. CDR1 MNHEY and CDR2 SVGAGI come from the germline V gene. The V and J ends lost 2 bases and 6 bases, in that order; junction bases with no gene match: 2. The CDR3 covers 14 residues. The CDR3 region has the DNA TGTGCCAGCAGTTACCCGGGACTAGCGGGCGAGCAGTACTTC. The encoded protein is CASSYPGLAGEQYF.

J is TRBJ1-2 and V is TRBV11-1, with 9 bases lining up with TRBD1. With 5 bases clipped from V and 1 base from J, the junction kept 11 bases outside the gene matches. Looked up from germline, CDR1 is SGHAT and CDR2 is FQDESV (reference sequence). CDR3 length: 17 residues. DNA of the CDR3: TGTGCCAGCAGCGTGATTCCCGGGACAGGGATTAACTATGGCTACACCTTC. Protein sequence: CASSVIPGTGINYGYTF. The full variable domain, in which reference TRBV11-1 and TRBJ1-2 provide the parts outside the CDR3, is EAEVAQSPRYKITEKSQAVAFWCDPISGHATLYWYRQILGQGPELLVQFQDESVVDDSQLPKDRFSAERLKGVDSTLKIQPAELGDSAMYLCASSVIPGTGINYGYTFGSGTRLTVV.

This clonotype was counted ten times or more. The CDR3 reads CSATTGGGEAFF. The CDR3 nucleotides read TGCAGTGCTACGACAGGGGGCGGCGAAGCTTTCTTT. The chain is built from TRBV20-1 and TRBJ1-1, with 10 nucleotides matching TRBD1. Looked up from germline, CDR1 is DFQATT and CDR2 is SNEGSKA (reference sequence). The ends lost 4 bases at V and 8 bases at J; junction bases unmatched: 4. The CDR3 is 12 residues long.

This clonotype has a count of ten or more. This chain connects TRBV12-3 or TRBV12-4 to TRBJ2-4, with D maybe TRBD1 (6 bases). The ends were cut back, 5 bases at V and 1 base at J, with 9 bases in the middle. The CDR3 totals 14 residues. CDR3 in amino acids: CASSPTGAKNIQYF. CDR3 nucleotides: TGTGCCAGCAGTCCTACAGGGGCCAAAAACATTCAGTACTTC.

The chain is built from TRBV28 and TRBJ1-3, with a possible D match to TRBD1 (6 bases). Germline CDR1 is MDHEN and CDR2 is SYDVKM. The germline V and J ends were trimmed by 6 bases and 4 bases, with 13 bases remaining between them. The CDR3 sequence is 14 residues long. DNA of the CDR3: TGTGCCAGCAGGCCACAGGGAATAGGAAACACCATATATTTT. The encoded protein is CASRPQGIGNTIYF. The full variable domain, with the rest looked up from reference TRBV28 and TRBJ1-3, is DVKVTQSSRYLVKRTGEKVFLECVQDMDHENMFWYRQDPGLGLRLIYFSYDVKMKEKGDIPEGYSVSREKKERFSLILESASTNQTSMYLCASRPQGIGNTIYFGEGSWLTVV.